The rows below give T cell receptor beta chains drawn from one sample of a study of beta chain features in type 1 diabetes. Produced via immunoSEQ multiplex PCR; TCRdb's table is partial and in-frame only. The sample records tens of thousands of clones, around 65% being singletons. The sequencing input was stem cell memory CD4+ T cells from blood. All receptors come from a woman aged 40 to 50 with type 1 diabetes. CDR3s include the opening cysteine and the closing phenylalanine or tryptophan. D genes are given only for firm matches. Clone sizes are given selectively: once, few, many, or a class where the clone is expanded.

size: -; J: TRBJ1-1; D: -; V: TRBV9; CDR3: CASSVGWGGNTEAFF; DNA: TGTGCCAGCAGCGTAGGTTGGGGCGGGAACACTGAAGCTTTCTTT
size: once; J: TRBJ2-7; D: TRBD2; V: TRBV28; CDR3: CASSLGSGGSYEQYF; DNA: TGTGCCAGCAGTTTAGGAAGCGGGGGTTCCTACGAGCAGTACTTC
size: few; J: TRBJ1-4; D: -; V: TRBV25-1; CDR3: CASSEYPQEKLFF; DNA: TGTGCCAGCAGTGAATATCCACAGGAAAAACTGTTTTTT
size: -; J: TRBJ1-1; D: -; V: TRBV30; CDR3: CAWSVGGGNTEAFF; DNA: TGTGCCTGGAGTGTAGGAGGAGGAAACACTGAAGCTTTCTTT
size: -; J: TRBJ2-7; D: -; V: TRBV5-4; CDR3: CASSFGQHQTYEQYF; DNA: TGTGCCAGCAGCTTCGGACAGCACCAGACCTACGAGCAGTACTTC
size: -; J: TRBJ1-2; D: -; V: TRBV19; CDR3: CASSVPVTDGYTF; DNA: TGTGCCAGTAGTGTTCCTGTCACGGATGGCTACACCTTC
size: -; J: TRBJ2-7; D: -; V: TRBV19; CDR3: CASSPLQGSDEQYF; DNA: TGTGCCAGTAGTCCCCTACAGGGCTCGGACGAGCAGTACTTC
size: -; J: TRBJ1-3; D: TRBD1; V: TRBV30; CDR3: CAWNRRQGFGNTIYF; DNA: TGTGCCTGGAACAGGAGACAGGGTTTTGGAAACACCATATATTTT
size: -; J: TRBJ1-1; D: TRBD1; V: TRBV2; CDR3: CASTLNSGGLSDTEAFF; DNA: TGTGCCAGCACCCTCAACTCAGGGGGCCTATCGGACACTGAAGCTTTCTTT
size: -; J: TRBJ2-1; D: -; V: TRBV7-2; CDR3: CASSEGGGGPNEQFF; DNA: TGTGCCAGCAGCGAGGGCGGGGGCGGTCCCAATGAGCAGTTCTTC
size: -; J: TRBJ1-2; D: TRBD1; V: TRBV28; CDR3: CASSLLRQGGGYTF; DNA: TGTGCCAGCAGTTTATTGAGACAGGGGGGTGGCTACACCTTC
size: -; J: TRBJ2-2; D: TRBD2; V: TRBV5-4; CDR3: CASSPGTSGTGELFF; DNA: TGTGCCAGCAGCCCCGGGACTAGCGGGACCGGGGAGCTGTTTTTT
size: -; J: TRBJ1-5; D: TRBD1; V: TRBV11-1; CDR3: CASSFTGDFNQPQHF; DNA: TGTGCCAGCAGCTTTACAGGGGACTTCAATCAGCCCCAGCATTTT